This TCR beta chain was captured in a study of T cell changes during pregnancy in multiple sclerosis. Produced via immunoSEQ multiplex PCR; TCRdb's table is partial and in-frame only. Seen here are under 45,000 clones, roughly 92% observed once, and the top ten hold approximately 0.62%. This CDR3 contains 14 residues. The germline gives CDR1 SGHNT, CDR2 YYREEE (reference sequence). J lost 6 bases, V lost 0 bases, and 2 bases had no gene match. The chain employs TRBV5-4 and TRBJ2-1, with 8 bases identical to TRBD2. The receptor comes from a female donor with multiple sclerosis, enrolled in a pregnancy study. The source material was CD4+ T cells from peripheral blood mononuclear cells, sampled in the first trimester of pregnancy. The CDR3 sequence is CASSLGLAFNEQFF. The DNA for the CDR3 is TGTGCCAGCAGCTTGGGACTAGCGTTCAATGAGCAGTTCTTC. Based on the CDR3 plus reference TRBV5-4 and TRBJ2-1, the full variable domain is ETGVTQSPTHLIKTRGQQVTLRCSSQSGHNTVSWYQQALGQGPQFIFQYYREEENGRGNFPPRFSGLQFPNYSSELNVNALELDDSALYLCASSLGLAFNEQFFGPGTRLTVL.